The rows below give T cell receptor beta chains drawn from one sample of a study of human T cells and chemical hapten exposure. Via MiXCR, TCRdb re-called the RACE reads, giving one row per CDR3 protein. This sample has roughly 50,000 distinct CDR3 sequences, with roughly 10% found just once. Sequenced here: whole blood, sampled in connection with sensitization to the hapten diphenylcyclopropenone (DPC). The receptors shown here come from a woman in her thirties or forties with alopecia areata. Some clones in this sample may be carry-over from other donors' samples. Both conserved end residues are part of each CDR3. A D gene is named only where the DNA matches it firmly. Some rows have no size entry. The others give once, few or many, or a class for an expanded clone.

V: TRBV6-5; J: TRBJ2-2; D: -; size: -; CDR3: CASSYSPALSGELFF; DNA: TGTGCCAGCAGTTACAGCCCGGCTCTCTCCGGGGAGCTGTTTTTT
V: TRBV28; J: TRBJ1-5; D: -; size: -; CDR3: CASSLFSGQPQHF; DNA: TGTGCCAGCAGTTTATTTTCCGGTCAGCCCCAGCATTTT
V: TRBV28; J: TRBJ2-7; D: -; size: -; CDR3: CASTLGQLSYEQYF; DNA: TGTGCCAGCACCCTAGGACAGCTCTCCTACGAGCAGTACTTC
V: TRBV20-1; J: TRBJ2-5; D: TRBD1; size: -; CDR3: CSARDGTAQETQYF; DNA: TGCAGTGCTAGAGACGGGACAGCCCAAGAGACCCAGTACTTC
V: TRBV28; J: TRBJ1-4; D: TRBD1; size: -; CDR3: CASSFDRDEKLFF; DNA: TGTGCCAGCAGTTTTGACAGGGACGAAAAACTGTTTTTT
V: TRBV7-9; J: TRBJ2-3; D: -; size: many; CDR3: CASSLIEEGTDTQYF; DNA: TGTGCCAGCAGCTTAATTGAGGAGGGCACAGATACGCAGTATTTT
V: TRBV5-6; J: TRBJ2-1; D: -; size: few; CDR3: CASSLGYAYNEQFF; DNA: TGTGCCAGCAGCTTGGGCTATGCCTACAATGAGCAGTTCTTC
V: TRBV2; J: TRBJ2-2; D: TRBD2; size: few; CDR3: CASLASGANTGELFF; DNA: TGTGCCAGCCTTGCTAGCGGGGCGAACACCGGGGAGCTGTTTTTT
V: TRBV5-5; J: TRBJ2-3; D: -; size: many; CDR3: CASSYDRDTQYF; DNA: TGTGCCAGCAGCTATGACCGAGATACGCAGTATTTT
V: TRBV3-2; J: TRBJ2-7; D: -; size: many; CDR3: CASSLSPGSLVYEQYF; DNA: TGTGCCAGCAGCCTTTCCCCGGGGAGCTTGGTCTACGAGCAGTACTTC
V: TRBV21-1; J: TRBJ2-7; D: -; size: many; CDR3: CASSSPPQAGYEQYF; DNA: TGTGCCAGCAGCAGCCCCCCTCAGGCGGGCTACGAGCAGTACTTC
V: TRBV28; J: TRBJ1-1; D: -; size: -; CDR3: CASSGRETEEAFF; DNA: TGTGCCAGCAGTGGGAGGGAGACGGAAGAAGCTTTCTTT
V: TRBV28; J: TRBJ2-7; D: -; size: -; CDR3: CASSLIQEQYF; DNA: TGTGCCAGCAGTTTAATACAGGAGCAGTACTTC
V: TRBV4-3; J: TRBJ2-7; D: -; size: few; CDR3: CASSQGPADRSYEQYF; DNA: TGCGCCAGCAGCCAAGGCCCAGCGGATAGGTCCTACGAGCAGTACTTC
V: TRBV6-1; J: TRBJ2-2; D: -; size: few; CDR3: CASSEEKAGITGELFF; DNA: TGTGCCAGCAGTGAAGAGAAAGCGGGTATCACCGGGGAGCTGTTTTTT
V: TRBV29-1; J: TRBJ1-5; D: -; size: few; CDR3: CSVAGDTPNQPQHF; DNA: TGCAGCGTTGCCGGGGACACACCTAATCAGCCCCAGCATTTT
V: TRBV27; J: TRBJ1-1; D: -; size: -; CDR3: CASSLRDPGDTEAFF; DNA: TGTGCCAGCAGTCTACGGGACCCGGGCGACACTGAAGCTTTCTTT
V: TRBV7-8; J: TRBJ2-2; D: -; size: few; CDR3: CASSSPRQGNTGELFF; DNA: TGTGCCAGCAGCTCCCCCCGGCAGGGTAACACCGGGGAGCTGTTTTTT
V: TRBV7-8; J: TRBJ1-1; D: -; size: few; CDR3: CASSLGALNTEAFF; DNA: TGTGCCAGCAGCTTAGGGGCCCTGAACACTGAAGCTTTCTTT
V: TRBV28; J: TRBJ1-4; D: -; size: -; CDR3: CASSTYEKLFF; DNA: TGTGCCAGCAGTACCTATGAAAAACTGTTTTTT
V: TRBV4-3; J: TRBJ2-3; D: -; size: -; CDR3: CASSQDLLGQGRVDTQYF; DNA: TGCGCCAGCAGCCAAGATCTGTTAGGGCAGGGGCGGGTAGATACGCAGTATTTT
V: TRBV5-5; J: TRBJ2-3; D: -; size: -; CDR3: CASSPRTGTDTQYF; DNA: TGTGCCAGCAGCCCTCGCACCGGCACAGATACGCAGTATTTT
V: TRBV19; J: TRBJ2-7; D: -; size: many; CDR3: CASSIRVQSSYEQYF; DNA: TGTGCCAGTAGTATCCGCGTCCAGAGCTCCTACGAGCAGTACTTC
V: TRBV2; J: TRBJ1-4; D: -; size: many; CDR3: CASSLSRANEKLFF; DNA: TGTGCCAGCAGTTTATCTAGGGCTAATGAAAAACTGTTTTTT
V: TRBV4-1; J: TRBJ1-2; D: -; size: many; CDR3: CASSQESQKPLYGYTF; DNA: TGCGCCAGCAGCCAAGAGTCGCAGAAACCTCTCTATGGCTACACCTTC
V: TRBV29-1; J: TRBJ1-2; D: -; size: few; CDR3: CSVVQGSGYTF; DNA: TGCAGCGTTGTACAGGGCTCTGGCTACACCTTC
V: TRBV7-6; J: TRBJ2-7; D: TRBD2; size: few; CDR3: CASSSSLAGATYEQYF; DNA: TGTGCCAGCAGCTCTTCACTAGCGGGGGCCACCTACGAGCAGTACTTC
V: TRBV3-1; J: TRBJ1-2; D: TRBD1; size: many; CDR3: CASSRSQGFHYGYTF; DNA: TGTGCCAGCAGCCGTTCACAGGGGTTTCACTATGGCTACACCTTC
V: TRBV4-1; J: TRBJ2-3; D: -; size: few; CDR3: CASSPGPLPDTQYF; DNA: TGCGCCAGCAGCCCGGGACCGCTCCCGGATACGCAGTATTTT
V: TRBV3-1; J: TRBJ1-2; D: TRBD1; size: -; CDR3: CASSRDRSHYGYTF; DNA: TGTGCCAGCAGCCGGGACAGGTCACACTATGGCTACACCTTC
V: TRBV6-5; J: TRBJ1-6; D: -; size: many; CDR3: CASSYGRRGSPLHF; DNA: TGTGCCAGCAGTTACGGGCGGCGAGGTTCACCCCTCCACTTT
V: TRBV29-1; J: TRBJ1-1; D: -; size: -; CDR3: CSVERLRNTEAFF; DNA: TGCAGCGTTGAGAGGCTGAGGAACACTGAAGCTTTCTTT
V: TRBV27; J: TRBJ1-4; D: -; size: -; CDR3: CASSLSQGVNEKLFF; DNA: TGTGCCAGCAGTTTATCGCAGGGAGTTAATGAAAAACTGTTTTTT
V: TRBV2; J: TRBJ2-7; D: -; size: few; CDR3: CATQDYYYEQYF; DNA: TGTGCCACCCAGGACTACTACTACGAGCAGTACTTC
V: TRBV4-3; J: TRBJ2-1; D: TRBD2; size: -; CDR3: CASSQDASGGVYNEQFF; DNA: TGCGCCAGCAGCCAAGATGCGAGCGGGGGGGTTTACAATGAGCAGTTCTTC
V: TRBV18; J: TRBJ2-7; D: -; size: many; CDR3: CASSPGTYEQYF; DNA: TGTGCCAGCTCCCCGGGAACCTACGAGCAGTACTTC
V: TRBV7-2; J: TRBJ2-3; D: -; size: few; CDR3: CASSLPESGPYTDTQYF; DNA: TGTGCCAGCAGCCTGCCGGAGAGCGGTCCCTACACAGATACGCAGTATTTT
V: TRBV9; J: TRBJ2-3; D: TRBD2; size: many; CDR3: CASSGASGGFSTDTQYF; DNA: TGTGCCAGCAGCGGGGCTAGCGGGGGGTTCAGCACAGATACGCAGTATTTT
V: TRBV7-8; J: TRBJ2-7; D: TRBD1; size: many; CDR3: CASSPGDRAYEQYF; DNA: TGTGCCAGCAGCCCGGGGGACAGGGCGTACGAGCAGTACTTC
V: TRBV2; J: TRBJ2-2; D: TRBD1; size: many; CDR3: CASSELQGAVTGELFF; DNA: TGTGCCAGCAGTGAATTACAGGGGGCGGTAACCGGGGAGCTGTTTTTT
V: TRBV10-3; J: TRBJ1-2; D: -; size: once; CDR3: CAIRPQGSANYSYTF; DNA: TGTGCCATCAGACCCCAGGGGTCAGCTAACTATAGCTACACCTTC
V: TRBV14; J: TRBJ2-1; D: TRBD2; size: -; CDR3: CASSQSGAGGISEQFF; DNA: TGTGCCAGCAGCCAATCGGGAGCGGGGGGTATAAGTGAGCAGTTCTTC
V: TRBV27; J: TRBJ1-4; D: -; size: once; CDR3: CASSLPGAGEKLFF; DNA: TGTGCCAGCAGTTTACCGGGGGCAGGTGAAAAACTGTTTTTT
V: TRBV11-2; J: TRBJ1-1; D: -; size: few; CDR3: CASSPMGDVAFF; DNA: TGTGCCAGCAGCCCAATGGGGGACGTGGCTTTCTTT
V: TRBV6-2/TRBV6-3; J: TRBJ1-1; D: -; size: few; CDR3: CASSPRDTYTEAFF; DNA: TGTGCCAGCAGCCCCCGGGACACTTACACTGAAGCTTTCTTT
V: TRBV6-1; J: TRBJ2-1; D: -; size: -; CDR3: CASSEADSYNEQFF; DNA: TGTGCCAGCAGTGAAGCTGACTCGTACAATGAGCAGTTCTTC
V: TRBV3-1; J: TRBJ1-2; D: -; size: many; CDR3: CASSQGARGWNNYGYTF; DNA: TGTGCCAGCAGCCAAGGAGCCCGGGGGTGGAATAACTATGGCTACACCTTC
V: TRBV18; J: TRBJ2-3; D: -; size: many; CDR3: CASSPPTSSHTDTQYF; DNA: TGTGCCAGCTCACCTCCTACAAGCTCCCACACAGATACGCAGTATTTT
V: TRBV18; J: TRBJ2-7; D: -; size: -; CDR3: CASSPPAPPYEQYF; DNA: TGTGCCAGCTCACCACCGGCTCCCCCCTACGAGCAGTACTTC
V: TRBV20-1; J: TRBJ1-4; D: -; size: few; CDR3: CSARVRWEDEKLFF; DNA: TGCAGTGCTAGAGTCCGATGGGAGGATGAAAAACTGTTTTTT
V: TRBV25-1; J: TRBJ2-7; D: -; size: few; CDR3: CASSAGYWREQYF; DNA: TGTGCCAGCAGTGCCGGATACTGGCGCGAGCAGTACTTC
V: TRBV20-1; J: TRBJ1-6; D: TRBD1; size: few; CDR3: CSAATGTAPLHF; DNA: TGCAGTGCCGCAACCGGGACAGCACCCCTCCACTTT
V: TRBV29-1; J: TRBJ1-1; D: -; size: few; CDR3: CSAHHRNTEAFF; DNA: TGCAGCGCACACCACAGGAACACTGAAGCTTTCTTT
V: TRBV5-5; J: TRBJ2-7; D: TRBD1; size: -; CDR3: CASSFRTGGLYEQYF; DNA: TGTGCCAGCAGTTTCAGGACAGGGGGACTTTACGAGCAGTACTTC
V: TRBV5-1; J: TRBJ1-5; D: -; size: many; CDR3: CASSPGSDSYQPQHF; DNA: TGCGCCAGCAGCCCTGGATCGGACAGTTATCAGCCCCAGCATTTT
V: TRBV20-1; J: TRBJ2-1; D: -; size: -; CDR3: CSARDPPFDEQFF; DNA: TGCAGTGCTAGAGATCCCCCCTTCGATGAGCAGTTCTTC
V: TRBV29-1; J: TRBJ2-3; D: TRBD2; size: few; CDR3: CSASDSGGEGDTQYF; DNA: TGCAGCGCGTCTGACAGCGGGGGCGAGGGGGATACGCAGTATTTT
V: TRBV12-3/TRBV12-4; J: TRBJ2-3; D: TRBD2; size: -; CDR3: CASSPRLAGGTDTQYF; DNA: TGTGCCAGCAGTCCGCGGCTAGCGGGGGGAACAGATACGCAGTATTTT
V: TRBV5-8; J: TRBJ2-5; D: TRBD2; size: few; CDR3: CASSLAVLAGYQETQYF; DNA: TGTGCCAGCAGCTTGGCCGTGCTAGCGGGGTACCAAGAGACCCAGTACTTC